The rows below give T cell receptor beta chains drawn from one sample of a study of response to subunit inactivated influenza vaccine. TCRdb reanalysed the RT-PCR reads using MiXCR and keeps one entry per CDR3 protein. This table holds about 480,000 distinct CDR3 sequences, approximately 12% found once. Sample: PBMCs from blood, taken about 6 weeks after vaccination. These TCRs come from a man aged 45-65 years who received an inactivated influenza vaccine. Both conserved end residues are trimmed from each CDR3. Fields, in order: clone size, V gene, CDR3 protein. Part of the rows lack a size; the others show once, few, many or a class for expanded clones.

>NA|TRBV20-1
SARDPLDYYNEQF
>few|TRBV5-1
ASSPDSPNYGYT
>NA|TRBV29-1
SVEDGQTRETQY
>many|TRBV12-3/TRBV12-4
ASSFGRYLDTGELF
>NA|TRBV29-1
SVLGTGVTDTQY
>NA|TRBV5-1
ACSLDRPAMGKLF
>few|TRBV20-1
SARDPASYQETQY
>few|TRBV5-1
ASSATGYNEKLF
>NA|TRBV5-1
ASSHGHVATNEKLF
>few|TRBV6-1
ASSIQGRSGKNIQY
>few|TRBV7-2
ASSLARSGEVYEQY
>few|TRBV27
ASSYGTSGRYEQY
>few|TRBV4-3
ASSQGPSSGGQETQY
>many|TRBV7-2
ASSLRGTHNQPQH
>few|TRBV7-6
ASSLGPGNQPQH
>many|TRBV7-2
ASSRGLAALRDTQY
>NA|TRBV27
ASSPLGVGRPYEQY
>many|TRBV28
ASSSFEQF
>NA|TRBV7-9
ASQGFRKQETQY
>NA|TRBV29-1
SVETGQGPTTEAF
>NA|TRBV4-3
ASSRETSGASTDTQY
>many|TRBV20-1
SALPRKYEQF
>few|TRBV6-1
ASSAGTSGRAMTDTQY
>few|TRBV4-1
ASSQGAGGAYTEAF
>many|TRBV6-1
ASSPAGPEEGYGYT
>many|TRBV6-1
ASMGLDHSYNEQF
>few|TRBV5-6
ASSLAATGSNQETQY
>many|TRBV6-1
ASSRGLAGLGEQF
>once|TRBV12-3/TRBV12-4
ASSIRWGYI
>few|TRBV7-2
ASSNDRVQPQH
>NA|TRBV7-6
ASSRRGGYNSPLH
>NA|TRBV18
ASSPRPTNTGELF
>few|TRBV2
ASSPDPRGGETQY
>many|TRBV29-1
SVSGDSSTDTQY
>many|TRBV4-1
ASSLNVGEQF
>NA|TRBV2
ASSWTGNGELF
>few|TRBV6-2/TRBV6-3
ASSYSLFGNGAYEQY
>few|TRBV4-3
ASSQEQGLGTEAF
>many|TRBV4-1
ASSQMEGVGYEQY
>NA|TRBV5-6
ASFPGLGDTGELF
>NA|TRBV12-3/TRBV12-4
ASSSQGTGMYNEQF
>NA|TRBV25-1
ASSKIDPGQGSDTHY
>NA|TRBV28
ASRATGTGAYEQY
>NA|TRBV28
AILAGGTDTQY
>NA|TRBV7-2
ASSFALRNTEAF
>few|TRBV7-3
ASSLTGQGKLEQF
>many|TRBV7-9
ASSLDRVVYNEQF
>few|TRBV7-2
ASSLVGQGSGYT
>NA|TRBV28
ASRRTAREQY
>few|TRBV20-1
SGPAGGSTDTQY
>NA|TRBV7-8
ASSLASLAGGPYTQY
>NA|TRBV6-2/TRBV6-3
ASSPMTGKFTEQY
>few|TRBV10-2
ASSDRGGLTDTQY
>NA|TRBV20-1
SAKGITDTQY
>few|TRBV5-1
ASSSNWGGPYNEQF
>many|TRBV25-1
ASGGQGANYGYT
>many|TRBV12-3/TRBV12-4
ASSLYERGPTDTQY